Listed here are 10 T cell receptor beta chains from one sample, sequenced in a study of T cell changes during pregnancy in multiple sclerosis. Assay: immunoSEQ multiplex PCR; the TCRdb copy retains only in-frame clones and omits some. This sample carries 36,000 or so clones, around 94% of them seen once, and the ten largest clones take 0.95% to 1.5%. Sequencing input: PBMCs (not recorded whether the cells were cultured). These receptors were taken from a female donor with multiple sclerosis, enrolled in a pregnancy study.

The V gene is TRBV6-1, the J gene TRBJ1-5; TRBD1 aligns across 9 bases. CDR1 is MNHNS and CDR2 is SASEGT in the germline V gene. This CDR3 has 15 amino acids. After removal of 5 bases from V and 4 bases from J, the junction contained 6 bases not matched to a gene. The CDR3 region has the DNA TGTGCCAGCAGTCCCCGGGACAGGGAGAATCAGCCCCAGCATTTT. Protein product: CASSPRDRENQPQHF.

The V and J genes are TRBV28 and TRBJ2-7, with 8 bases fitting TRBD1. Trimming removed 6 bases from V and 2 bases from J; junction bases left unmatched: 3. The CDR3 extends over 13 amino acids. Germline lookup yields CDR1 MDHEN and CDR2 SYDVKM. CDR3 sequence: CASRRQGPYEQYF. The CDR3 DNA is TGTGCCAGCAGACGACAGGGGCCCTACGAGCAGTACTTC.

This rearrangement joins TRBV6-5 to TRBJ2-2, with 10 bases identical to TRBD1. The V gene end was trimmed by 2 bases and the J gene end by 3 bases; junction bases not matched to a gene: 0. This CDR3 is 15 amino acids long. CDR1 is MNHEY, CDR2 SVGAGI, per germline. This CDR3 is CASSYGTGDTGELFF. The DNA of the CDR3 is TGTGCCAGCAGTTACGGGACAGGGGACACCGGGGAGCTGTTTTTT.

V gene TRBV2 combines with J gene TRBJ2-5, with a weak D call TRBD2 (6 bases). The CDR3 is 14 amino acids. Trimming removed 5 bases at V and 5 bases at J, with 15 bases between. Germline V gene lookup returns CDR1 SNHLY and CDR2 FYNNEI. Written as DNA, the CDR3 is TGTGCCAGCAGTACAAGCGGGTTAGGGGAGACCCAGTACTTC. Its translation: CASSTSGLGETQYF.

The chain recombines TRBV7-8 with TRBJ1-5; D ambiguous. Germline CDR1 SGHVS, CDR2 FQNEAQ. V shed 4 bases and J shed 3 bases, with 7 bases lying between them. The CDR3 has 13 residues. CDR3 DNA sequence: TGTGCCAGCAGCTATGGATCCAATCAGCCCCAGCATTTT. Its translation is CASSYGSNQPQHF. Looking up the rest from reference TRBV7-8 and TRBJ1-5 gives the full variable domain: GAGVSQSPRYKVAKRGQDVALRCDPISGHVSLFWYQQALGQGPEFLTYFQNEAQLDKSGLPSDRFFAERPEGSVSTLKIQRTQQEDSAVYLCASSYGSNQPQHFGDGTRLSIL.

The rearrangement joins TRBV9 to TRBJ1-1; D is ambiguous. Germline values: CDR1 SGDLS, CDR2 YYNGEE. This CDR3 region has 16 residues. Trimming shortened V by 3 bases and J by 4 bases, and 19 bases separated the two germline ends. The CDR3 here is CASSAVRTDFITEAFF. The CDR3, as DNA: TGTGCCAGCAGCGCCGTGCGGACGGACTTTATCACTGAAGCTTTCTTT.

This chain joins TRBV9 and TRBJ2-1; D ambiguous. Germline values: CDR1 SGDLS, CDR2 YYNGEE. Trimming left V 0 bases short and J 6 bases short, with 4 bases between. The CDR3 has 12 amino acids. CDR3 DNA sequence: TGTGCCAGCAGCGTAGACGCCAATGAGCAGTTCTTC. Protein sequence: CASSVDANEQFF.

The chain recombines TRBV10-3 with TRBJ1-2, with 7 positions matching TRBD1. The CDR3 totals 15 residues. The germline gives CDR1 ENHRY, CDR2 SYGVKD. The trim removed 0 bases at V and 5 bases at J, leaving 6 bases unmatched. The CDR3 loop reads CAISESQGIWYGYTF. CDR3 DNA sequence: TGTGCCATCAGTGAGTCACAGGGGATTTGGTATGGCTACACCTTC.

The rearrangement joins TRBV19 to TRBJ1-2; 7 nucleotides agree with TRBD1. Germline V CDR1 and CDR2: LNHDA, SQIVND (reference sequence). The CDR3 runs 12 residues. V shed 9 bases and J 8 bases; nucleotides not matched to a gene: 9. The CDR3 loop reads CASRGEVGGYTF. The CDR3, as DNA: TGTGCCAGCAGGGGGGAGGTTGGAGGCTACACCTTC.

The J gene is TRBJ2-7, the V gene TRBV18; D not resolved. CDR3 length: 16 amino acids. Per the germline V gene, CDR1 is KGHSH and CDR2 is LQKENI. Trimming pared 3 bases from V and 6 bases from J, leaving 21 bases between. In nucleotides, the CDR3 is TGTGCCAGCTCACCTTTTCAGCGAGAGATCCCTGGCGAGCAGTACTTC. This sequence encodes CASSPFQREIPGEQYF.